This T cell receptor (beta chain) stems from a study of cytomegalovirus exposure and HLA in healthy donors (dated by TCRdb to about 2017). For context, the study as a whole: According to an earlier analysis of a few hundred of the donors, about 190 million T cells yielded over 100 million unique TCR beta sequences and about 300 Gb of sequence data. In addition to the first cohort of 650 to 750 subjects, a separate validation cohort of 120 different subjects was used. In a later analysis, previously published TCR beta repertoires from 500 to 750 donors were re-analyzed and high-resolution HLA genotyping was added so that TCR occurrence patterns could be studied. The number of typed donors differed by locus: about 629-630 for A, B, C, DRB1 and DQB1; approximately 530 for DQA1; some 590 for DPA1; and about 450 for DPB1. An early release that covered roughly 600 HLA-typed donors contained around 330 gigabases of sequencing data and tens of millions of unique TCR sequences. The study aimed to test whether signatures of past pathogen exposure could be identified by cataloging public T cell receptors. High-throughput TCR immunosequencing, statistical association of individual TCRs with disease status, and machine learning were combined to predict cytomegalovirus infection status. A later genetic analysis used genome-wide SNP genotypes for about 60% of the roughly 670 donors, treating that subset as a discovery cohort. All discovery cohort repertoires had been generated on a single sequencing platform. In an earlier analysis of a few hundred of the donors, high-throughput TCR beta sequencing was used to judge whether each TCR beta V gene segment behaved as functional or pseudogenic. On average, roughly 250,000 unique TCR beta nucleotide sequences were sequenced per donor among a few hundred genotyped donors of the cohort, with around 19% of those sequences being non-productive. Donor age, sex, ethnicity and CMV serostatus were compiled together with the repertoire data. Class I and class II HLA loci were covered by the typing at four-digit resolution. Because of strong linkage in the cohort, 4 to 6 DR-DQ haplotypes were treated as single units for association and clustering. In the later analysis, no new phenotypic data were used to find candidate immune exposures; instead, reliance was placed on TCR beta sequences and their occurrence across donors. Among the 398 genotyped donors, about 83% belonged to the genetic ancestry cluster associated with self-reported Caucasian donors. The study used immunosequencing to profile the T cell repertoires of 666 subjects and linked those repertoires to cytomegalovirus serostatus. On the study overall, not on this receptor specifically: A later analysis found that TCR association rates varied across HLA loci, with DRB1 alleles showing the most associated TCRs and HLA-C alleles the fewest. Several of the top co-occurrence clusters appeared to be linked to parvovirus B19, influenza, CMV and Epstein-Barr virus, according to a later analysis. For the cohort, immune exposure information was limited to CMV serostatus. According to a later genetic analysis, donors in an Asian-associated ancestry cluster had fewer N-insertions in productive TCRs than the roughly 660-donor mean. Because counts were too low, seventeen rarely observed V segments, including chromosome 9 orphons, were excluded from the earlier analysis of around 640 of the donors. In vitro tests confirmed that a few of the cytomegalovirus-associated TCR beta chains recognize cytomegalovirus antigens. Correlated functional status among segregating V segments might be attributable to linkage disequilibrium, but an unknown experimental factor could not be ruled out. An association between a missense DCLRE1C variant and V-gene and J-gene trimming of TCR beta chains was found in a later genetic analysis and replicated in an independent cohort. In both the original and validation cohorts, the classifier was reported to diagnose cytomegalovirus status with high specificity and sensitivity. Specific HLA alleles were associated with around 18,000 TCR beta sequences at a false discovery rate of 0.05 in a later analysis. The sequencing pipeline was judged likely to have produced a cluster of highly shared sequence variants as a technical artifact. A total of about 180 TCR beta chains were listed by the study as associated with cytomegalovirus. The presence/absence analyses assumed that sequencing depth was roughly uniform across donors, and that assumption may not be true. A further reported finding was that TCR beta sequences accurately predicted the HLA-A and HLA-B alleles for most subjects in the first cohort. In a later analysis, most CMV-associated TCR beta chains were found to appear HLA-restricted, with HLA associations seemingly driven largely by CMV exposure. Across donors, most TCR sequences were observed very rarely, whereas some public TCRs were present in many individuals. Because the 87-base-pair reads could not distinguish some IMGT-functional V segments, including TRBV6-2 and TRBV6-3, those segments were excluded. When HLA alleles, especially DR and DQ, strongly co-occurred, attributing TCR associations to individual alleles was difficult. The authors suggested that the approach could potentially be generalized to other disease states and immunological phenotypes. In a later analysis, HLA-associated TCR beta chains were found to be more clonally expanded and to have lower generation probabilities than equally common non-associated chains. This cohort had only TCR beta chains sequenced, and the lack of alpha or paired-chain data limited which features could be detected. In an earlier analysis of approximately 600 of the donors, most TCR beta V segments were observed in productive rearrangements about 87% or about 30% of the time, broadly matching IMGT annotations. Because HLA typing was missing for some donors at each locus, association tests included only the typed subset.

V lost 5 bases and J lost 7 bases, and the count of bases not matched to a germline gene is 13. In the germline V gene (reference sequence), CDR1 corresponds to GTSNPN and CDR2 to SVGIG. Its CDR3 holds 14 amino acids, cysteine through phenylalanine. Left in the record is the CDR3 DNA by itself, 42 bases read in frame from the first base. The cohort was made up of around 720 healthy bone marrow donors. At the time of sampling, all cohort members were nominally healthy, though unrecorded immune exposures were likely present. The donor was CMV seropositive and was included in the group of 250 to 300 seropositive cohort members. Each donor provided a peripheral blood sample, and peripheral blood mononuclear cells were used for TCR beta sequencing. The Qiagen DNeasy Blood Extraction Kit was used to extract genomic DNA from the blood cell samples. Library preparation employed the immunoSEQ multiplex PCR assay. For the multiplex PCR, a mixture combining 60 forward primers for TCR Vbeta segments and 13 reverse primers for TCR Jbeta segments was used. The CDR3 region of rearranged TCR beta genes was amplified from genomic DNA by a multiplex PCR assay. Amplified TCR beta libraries were sequenced as 87-base-pair reads on the Illumina HiSeq System. Processing in the source paper ran as follows. A later analysis counted approximately 74 million unique TCR beta chains across the 666 repertoires, and some 12 million of these chains were shared by at least two donors. To remove PCR and sequencing errors, raw reads were error-corrected and collapsed into unique sequences using a nearest-neighbor algorithm that merged closely related sequences. CDR3 sequences were aligned to IMGT reference sequences to assign V, D and J gene segments. For a sequence to be retained, a match of at least six nucleotides was required to both a V gene segment and a J gene segment. A rearrangement was called productive if the CDR3 had no stop codons and remained in frame with V and J, and every other rearrangement was called non-productive. CDR3 was defined by IMGT convention, running from the second conserved V-encoded cysteine to the conserved J-encoded phenylalanine. In an earlier analysis of 500 to 650 of the donors, sequences lacking an unambiguous match to a single V gene segment were excluded. In an earlier analysis of several hundred of the donors, a V segment was called functional when productive rearrangements were above 56.7%, and segregating when the standard deviation between donors exceeded 5%. To diagnose cytomegalovirus status from the catalog of TCR beta chain sequences, a statistical classification framework was built. V and J gene assignment, in a later analysis, came from comparing TCR nucleotide sequences with IMGT/GENE-DB human TR gene sequences. The TCRdist pipeline was used in a later analysis to assign CDR3 sequences and most-parsimonious VDJ recombination scenarios. In a later analysis, each TCR beta chain was defined by its CDR3 amino acid sequence together with its V-gene family, and reads without a unique V-gene family were excluded. A later analysis removed 450 to 600 highly shared, low-generation-probability nucleotide sequences to deal with suspected cross-contamination and a sequencing artifact. A later analysis calculated a clonal expansion index for each public chain from normalized within-repertoire ranks of inferred template counts. A later analysis computed generation probabilities with a VDJ recombination model fitted to out-of-frame rearrangements, and checked the results against IGoR. A later analysis scored TCR-TCR, TCR-HLA and TCR-CMV co-occurrence with hypergeometric tests, applying a repertoire-size bias correction to TCR pairs. A later analysis estimated false discovery rates by permuting HLA or CMV assignments 20 times. In a later analysis, co-occurring TCRs were grouped with DBSCAN, and TCRdist sequence similarity was added when clustering was performed within HLA-allele-positive subsets. For co-occurrence clustering, repertoires with fewer than 30,000 or more than 120,000 public chains were excluded, along with roughly 5 repertoires with anomalous nucleotide sharing. Imported from immuneACCESS, the table was reduced by TCRdb to in-frame sequences with V and J called. These copies leave out some clones; in studies compared against another copy, an unresolved V gene accounts for under half, and the cause of the remainder is not known. For V, J and clone size, that table is used; D and trimming come from the DNA. A total of approximately 240,000 clones appear in this sample, 82% of them only once. The ten largest clones take up roughly 5% of the sample.

Notes on this clone: It lacks a known antigen. No much larger clonotype is one base removed from it; base qualities were not supplied.

The sequence derives from a woman aged 40 to 50 in good health and CMV-seropositive. Sequencing used PBMCs. The chain employs TRBV30 and TRBJ2-5, with 7 central nucleotides matching TRBD2. In nucleotides, the sequence is TGTGCCTGGCGGATAGCGGGTCCTGGGGTGACCCAGTACTTC. Its protein is CAWRIAGPGVTQYF.